The present T cell receptor (beta chain) was sequenced within a study of blood T cell repertoires in COVID-19. Study-wide background: Donors in the United States, Italy and Spain gave samples during acute or convalescent COVID-19. The analysed material was cDNA or gDNA that came from T cells, B-cell-depleted T cells, or PBMCs.

Authors' analysis steps: Amplification with reference gene primers provided the estimates of nucleated cell counts. The data were produced by immunoSEQ multiplex PCR, yet TCRdb's version contains in-frame clones alone and is incomplete. D and trimming come from the DNA, and the V and J calls and clone size come from that table. The sample records 60,000 to 90,000 clones, over 80% being singletons. This clone was counted a few times. Trimming removed 0 bases from V and 2 bases from J, with 11 bases in between. Germline loops: CDR1 SGHDN, CDR2 FVKESK. This CDR3 is 15 amino acids long. This TCR was recovered from a man aged 55 to 70 with active or convalescent COVID-19. The sample consisted of peripheral blood. V usage is TRBV14 and J usage is TRBJ2-7; D remains ambiguous. The CDR3 DNA reads TGTGCCAGCAGCCAAGATGAGGCGTTGCCCTACGAGCAGTACTTC. This translates into CASSQDEALPYEQYF. Using reference TRBV14 and TRBJ2-7 for the parts outside the CDR3, the full variable domain is EAGVTQFPSHSVIEKGQTVTLRCDPISGHDNLYWYRRVMGKEIKFLLHFVKESKQDESGMPNNRFLAERTGGTYSTLKVQPAELEDSGVYFCASSQDEALPYEQYFGPGTRLTVT.